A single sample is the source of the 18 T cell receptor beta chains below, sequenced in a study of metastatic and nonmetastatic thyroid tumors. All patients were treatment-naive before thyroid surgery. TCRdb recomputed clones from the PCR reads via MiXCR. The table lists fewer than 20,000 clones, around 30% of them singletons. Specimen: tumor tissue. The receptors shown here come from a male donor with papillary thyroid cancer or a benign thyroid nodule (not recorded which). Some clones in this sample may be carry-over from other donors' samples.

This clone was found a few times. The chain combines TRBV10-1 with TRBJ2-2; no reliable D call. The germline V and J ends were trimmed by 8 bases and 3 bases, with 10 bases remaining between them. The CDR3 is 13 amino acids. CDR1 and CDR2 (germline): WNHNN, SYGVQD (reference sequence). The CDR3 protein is CASSTDYTGELFF. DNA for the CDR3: TGCGCCAGCTCCACCGACTACACCGGGGAGCTGTTTTTT.

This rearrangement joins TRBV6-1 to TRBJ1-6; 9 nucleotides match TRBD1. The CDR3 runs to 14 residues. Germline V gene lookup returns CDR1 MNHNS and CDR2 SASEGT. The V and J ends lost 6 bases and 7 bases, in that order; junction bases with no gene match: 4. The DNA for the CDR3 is TGTGCCAGCAGCGGGACAGGGTTGAATTCACCCCTCCACTTT. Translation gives CASSGTGLNSPLHF.

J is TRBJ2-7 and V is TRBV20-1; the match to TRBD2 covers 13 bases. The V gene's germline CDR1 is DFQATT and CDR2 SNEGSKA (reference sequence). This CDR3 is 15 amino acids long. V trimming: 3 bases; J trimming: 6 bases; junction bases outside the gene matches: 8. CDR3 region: CSASNFGLAGAEQYF. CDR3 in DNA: TGCAGTGCTAGTAATTTCGGACTAGCGGGAGCCGAGCAGTACTTC.

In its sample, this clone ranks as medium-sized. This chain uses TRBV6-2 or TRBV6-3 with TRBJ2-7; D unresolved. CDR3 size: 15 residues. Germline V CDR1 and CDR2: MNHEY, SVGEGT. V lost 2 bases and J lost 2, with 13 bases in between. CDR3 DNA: TGTGCCAGCAGTTACAATATAGACCTAACCTACGAGCAGTACTTC. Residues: CASSYNIDLTYEQYF.

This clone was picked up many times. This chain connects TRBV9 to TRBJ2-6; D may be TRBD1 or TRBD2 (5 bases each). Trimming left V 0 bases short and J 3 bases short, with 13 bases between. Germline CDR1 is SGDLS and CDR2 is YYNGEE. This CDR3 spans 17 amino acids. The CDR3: CASSVATRGVGANVLTF. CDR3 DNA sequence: TGTGCCAGCAGCGTAGCTACGAGGGGCGTTGGGGCCAACGTCCTGACTTTC.

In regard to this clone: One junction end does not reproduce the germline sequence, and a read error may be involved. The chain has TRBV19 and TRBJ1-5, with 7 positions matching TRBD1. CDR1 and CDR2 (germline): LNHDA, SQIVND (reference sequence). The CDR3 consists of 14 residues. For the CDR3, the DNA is TGTGCCGGTAGGGGGGAGGGGGCGAATCAGCCCCAGCATTTT. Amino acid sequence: CAGRGEGANQPQHF.

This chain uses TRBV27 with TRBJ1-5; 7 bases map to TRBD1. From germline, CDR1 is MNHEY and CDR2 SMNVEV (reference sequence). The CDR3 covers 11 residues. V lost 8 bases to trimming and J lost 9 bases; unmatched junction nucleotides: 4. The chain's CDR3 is CASRRGPPQHF. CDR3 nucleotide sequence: TGTGCCAGCCGTAGGGGGCCGCCCCAGCATTTT.

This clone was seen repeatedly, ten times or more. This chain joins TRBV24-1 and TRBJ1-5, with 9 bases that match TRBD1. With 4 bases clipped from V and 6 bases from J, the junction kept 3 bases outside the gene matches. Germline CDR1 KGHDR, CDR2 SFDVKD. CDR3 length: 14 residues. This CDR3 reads CATSEGTGFQPQHF. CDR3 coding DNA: TGTGCCACCAGTGAAGGGACAGGGTTTCAGCCCCAGCATTTT.

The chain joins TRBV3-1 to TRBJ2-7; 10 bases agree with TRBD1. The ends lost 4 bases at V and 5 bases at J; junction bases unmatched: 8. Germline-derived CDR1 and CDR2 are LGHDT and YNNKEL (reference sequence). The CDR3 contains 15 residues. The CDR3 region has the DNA TGTGCCAGCAGCCGTCCGGGACAGGGGAGCGACGAGCAGTACTTC. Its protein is CASSRPGQGSDEQYF.

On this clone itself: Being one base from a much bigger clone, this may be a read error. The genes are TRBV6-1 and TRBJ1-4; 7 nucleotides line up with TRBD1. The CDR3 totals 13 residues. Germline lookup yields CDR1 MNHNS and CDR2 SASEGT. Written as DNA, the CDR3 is TGTGCCAGCAGTCCGACAGGGAACGAAAAACCGTTTTTT. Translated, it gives CASSPTGNEKPFF.

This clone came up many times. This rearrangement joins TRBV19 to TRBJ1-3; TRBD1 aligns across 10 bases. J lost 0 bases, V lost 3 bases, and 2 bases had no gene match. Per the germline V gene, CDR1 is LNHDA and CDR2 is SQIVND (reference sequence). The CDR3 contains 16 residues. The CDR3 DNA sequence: TGTGCCAGTAGTATGGGACAGGGGCCCTCTGGAAACACCATATATTTT. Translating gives CASSMGQGPSGNTIYF.

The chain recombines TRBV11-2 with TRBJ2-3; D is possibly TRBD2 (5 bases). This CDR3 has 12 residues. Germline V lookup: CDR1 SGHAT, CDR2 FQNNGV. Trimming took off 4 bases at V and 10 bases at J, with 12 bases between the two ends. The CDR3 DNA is TGTGCCAGCAGCTCTAGCACAGTTGCGCAGTATTTT. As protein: CASSSSTVAQYF.

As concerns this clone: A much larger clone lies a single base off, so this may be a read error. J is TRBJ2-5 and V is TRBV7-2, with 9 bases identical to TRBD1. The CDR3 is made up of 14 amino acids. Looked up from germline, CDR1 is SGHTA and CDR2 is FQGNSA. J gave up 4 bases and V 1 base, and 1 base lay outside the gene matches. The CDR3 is CASSLVTGGETQYF. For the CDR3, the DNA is TGTGCCAGCAGCTTAGTGACAGGGGGAGAGACCCAGTACTTC.

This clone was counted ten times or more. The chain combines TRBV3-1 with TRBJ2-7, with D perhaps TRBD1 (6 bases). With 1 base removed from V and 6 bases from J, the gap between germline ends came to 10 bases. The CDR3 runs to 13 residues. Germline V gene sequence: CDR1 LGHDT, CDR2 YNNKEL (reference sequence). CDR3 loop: CASSQVRGGEQYF. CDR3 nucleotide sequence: TGTGCCAGCAGCCAAGTACGAGGGGGCGAGCAGTACTTC.

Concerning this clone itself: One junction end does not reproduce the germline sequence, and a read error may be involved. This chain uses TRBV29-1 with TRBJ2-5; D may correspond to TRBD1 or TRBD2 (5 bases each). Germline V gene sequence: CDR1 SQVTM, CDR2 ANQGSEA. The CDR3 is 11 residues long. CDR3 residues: CSVEPPGPREF. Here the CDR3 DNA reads TGCAGCGTTGAACCCCCGGGACCTAGGGAGTTC.

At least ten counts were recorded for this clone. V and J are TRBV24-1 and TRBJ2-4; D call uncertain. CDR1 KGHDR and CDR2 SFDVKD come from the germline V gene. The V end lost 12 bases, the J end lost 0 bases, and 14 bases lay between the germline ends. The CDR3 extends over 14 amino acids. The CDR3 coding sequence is TGTGCCGGGCTGGCGAACCTAGCCAAAAACATTCAGTACTTC. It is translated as CAGLANLAKNIQYF.

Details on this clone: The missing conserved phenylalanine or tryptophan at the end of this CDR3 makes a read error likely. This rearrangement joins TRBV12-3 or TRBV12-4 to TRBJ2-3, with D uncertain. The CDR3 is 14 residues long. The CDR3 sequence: CARSLLGGTDTQYC. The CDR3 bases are TGTGCCAGAAGTTTACTTGGGGGCACAGATACGCAGTATTGT.

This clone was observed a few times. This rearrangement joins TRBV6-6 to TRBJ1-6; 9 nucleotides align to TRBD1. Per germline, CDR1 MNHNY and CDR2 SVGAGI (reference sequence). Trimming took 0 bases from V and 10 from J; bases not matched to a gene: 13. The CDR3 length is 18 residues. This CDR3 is CASSYSRPGTGTGSPLHF. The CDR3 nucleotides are TGTGCCAGCAGTTACTCCCGTCCCGGGACAGGGACCGGCTCACCCCTCCACTTT.